Listed below are T cell receptor beta chains from one sample, sequenced in a study of technical replicates of blood from several donors. Using immunoSEQ multiplex PCR, the repertoire was profiled, and TCRdb retains in-frame clones only, with some absent. The sample has about 79,000 clones, 75% to 95% seen once. Sample: T cells isolated from PBMCs. Every receptor here comes from a human donor in good health. Some clones in this sample may be carry-over from other donors' samples. CDR3s include the opening cysteine and the closing phenylalanine or tryptophan. A D gene is named only where the DNA matches it firmly. Part of the rows lack a size; the others show once, few, many or a class for expanded clones.

abundance | j_gene | v_gene | len | d_gene | CDR3nt | CDR3aa
- | TRBJ2-7 | TRBV11-2 | 17 | TRBD2 | TGTGCCAGCAGCTTATTGACTAGCGGGAGGGCCTCCTACGAGCAGTACTTC | CASSLLTSGRASYEQYF
once | TRBJ1-3 | TRBV6-6 | 13 | TRBD1 | TGTGCCAGCAGCCCGAGGACAGGGTACACCATATATTTT | CASSPRTGYTIYF
- | TRBJ2-1 | TRBV5-1 | 16 | - | TGCGCCAGCAGCCTGGAACAGGGTGGCTCCTACAATGAGCAGTTCTTC | CASSLEQGGSYNEQFF
- | TRBJ2-5 | TRBV10-3 | 16 | TRBD2 | TGTGCCATCAGGCCCGGGACTAGCGGGATTGTGGAGACCCAGTACTTC | CAIRPGTSGIVETQYF
once | TRBJ2-4 | TRBV9 | 13 | - | TGTGCCAGCAGCGCTAGACTAGAAAACATTCAGTACTTC | CASSARLENIQYF
few | TRBJ1-1 | TRBV7-2 | 14 | TRBD1 | TGTGCCAGCAGCGCACAGGGGGGGAACACTGAAGCTTTCTTT | CASSAQGGNTEAFF
- | TRBJ2-3 | TRBV9 | 16 | TRBD1 | TGTGCCAGCAGCGCGAGTTGGGACAGGGGCACAGATACGCAGTATTTT | CASSASWDRGTDTQYF
- | TRBJ2-1 | TRBV4-1 | 13 | - | TGCGCCAGCAGCCATTCTAGCGCAAATGAGCAGTTCTTC | CASSHSSANEQFF
- | TRBJ2-7 | TRBV7-2 | 15 | TRBD2 | TGTGCCAGCAGCTATACTGCGGCGGGAGGCTTCGAGCAGTACTTC | CASSYTAAGGFEQYF
once | TRBJ2-2 | TRBV7-3 | 13 | - | TGTGCCAGCAGCTTGCGGGAAACCGGGGAGCTGTTTTTT | CASSLRETGELFF
- | TRBJ2-1 | TRBV5-4 | 13 | TRBD1 | TGTGGGGCCGGGACAGGGCTTAGCAATGAGCAGTTCTTC | CGAGTGLSNEQFF
- | TRBJ2-3 | TRBV7-2 | 18 | TRBD2 | TGTGCCAGCAGCTTAGATCCTCATGGTCGGGGGGGGACAGATACGCAGTATTTT | CASSLDPHGRGGTDTQYF
- | TRBJ1-2 | TRBV21-1 | 17 | - | TGTGCCAGCAGTCGCTTGTTCCCGATCAGGGATGACTATGGCTACACCTTC | CASSRLFPIRDDYGYTF
- | TRBJ2-7 | TRBV2 | 15 | - | TGTGCCAGCAGGCGTCCTGGACATGGCCCCCTCGAGCAGTACTTC | CASRRPGHGPLEQYF
once | TRBJ1-1 | TRBV7-3 | 15 | TRBD1 | TGTGCCAGCAGCCCGACAGGGGTAGTCACTACTGAAGCTTTCTTT | CASSPTGVVTTEAFF
- | TRBJ1-1 | TRBV6-5 | 14 | - | TGTGCCAGCAGTCCGCAGGCGGGAACCACTGAAGCTTTCTTT | CASSPQAGTTEAFF
- | TRBJ1-3 | TRBV11-2 | 13 | - | TGTGCCAGCAGCTTATTCGGGGAGAACACCATATATTTT | CASSLFGENTIYF
once | TRBJ1-2 | TRBV4-1 | 14 | - | TGCGCCAGCAGCGGAACAGGACGCCTGGATGGCTACACCTTC | CASSGTGRLDGYTF
- | TRBJ2-7 | TRBV15 | 12 | - | TGTGCCACCAGCCCAGGGGTCTACGAGCAGTACTTC | CATSPGVYEQYF
- | TRBJ2-2 | TRBV7-8 | 17 | - | TGTGCCAGCAGCTTAGACTCCTCTAGCGCCAACACCGGGGAGCTGTTTTTT | CASSLDSSSANTGELFF
- | TRBJ1-2 | TRBV27 | 13 | - | TGTGCCAGCAGCCTGGACAGAATGTTCGGCTACACCTTC | CASSLDRMFGYTF
- | TRBJ2-3 | TRBV6-1 | 16 | TRBD2 | TGTGCCAGCAGTGAAACCAGCGGGAGTGAGGCAGATACGCAGTATTTT | CASSETSGSEADTQYF
- | TRBJ2-2 | TRBV7-3 | 16 | - | TGTGCCAGCAGCTTTAACAAGCCCCACTATACCGGGGAGCTGTTTTTT | CASSFNKPHYTGELFF
- | TRBJ2-7 | TRBV13 | 13 | - | TGTGCCAGCAGCTTCCCGATATCGACAGAGCAGTACTTC | CASSFPISTEQYF
- | TRBJ2-3 | TRBV7-2 | 15 | TRBD2 | TGTGCCAGCGTCCCCCTAAGACTAGCGGTCTATACGCAGTATTTT | CASVPLRLAVYTQYF